This T cell receptor (beta chain) derives from a study of T cell repertoires in cytomegalovirus infection. As for the study in general: CMV epitopes in the study were HLA-C-restricted (recently identified) and HLA-B-restricted (well studied). It was the public TCR beta signatures that indicated both CMV infection and matching HLA type.

As regards this clonotype: Antigen specificity is unknown.

The CDR3 length is 11 residues. Trimming took off 9 bases at V and 5 bases at J, with 7 bases between the two ends. The V gene's germline CDR1 is KGHDR and CDR2 SFDVKD. Study-wide points: HLA-C-restricted TCR beta clonotypes specific for CMV led the ex vivo response.

In TCRdb, the reads were re-called with MiXCR into one record per CDR3 protein. Among fewer than 1,000,000 distinct CDR3 sequences listed, roughly 31% were seen once. The sequence derives from a human donor in good health (CMV status not recorded). Some clones in this sample may be carry-over from other donors' samples. The V call is TRBV24-1, the J call TRBJ2-1; no firm D call. The material was cultured CD8+ T cells from PBMCs, obtained from culture after CMV antigen stimulation. The CDR3 coding sequence is TGTGCCACCCTTACCGACAATGAGCAGTTCTTC. Its translation is CATLTDNEQFF.